This T cell receptor beta chain was found in a study of graft-versus-host responses after intestinal transplantation. Across the whole study: Recipients underwent multivisceral, liver-intestinal, or isolated intestinal transplants. Once they had received anti-thymocyte globulin induction, all recipients took tacrolimus and steroids for about three years.

As to this clone: Its antigen is currently unknown.

V trimming: 10 bases; J trimming: 4 bases; junction bases outside the gene matches: 11. CDR1 and CDR2 (germline): SNHLY, FYNNEI. The CDR3 extends over 14 amino acids. Overall study results and limits: Investigators detected GvH clones in recipient marrow, with some emerging earlier in ileum or blood. Allografts carried high graft-versus-host to host-versus-graft clonal ratios in patients having graft-donor T cell macrochimerism.

Using immunoSEQ multiplex PCR, the repertoire was profiled, and TCRdb retains in-frame clones only, with some absent. The data contain 86,000 or so clones, over 80% of them seen just once; the ten biggest clones take up approximately 5.5%. The chain couples TRBV2 to TRBJ2-5; 8 bases line up with TRBD2. The sequenced sample was unstimulated CD8+ T cells sorted from spleen or lymph node cells, obtained before intestinal transplant. The receptor was isolated from a human donor who received an intestinal transplant. CDR3 sequence: CATEGLVGLETQYF. The CDR3 DNA sequence: TGTGCCACCGAGGGACTAGTGGGTTTAGAGACCCAGTACTTC.